Listed below are T cell receptor beta chains from one sample, sequenced in a study of Graves' ophthalmopathy and Graves' hyperthyroidism. MiXCR was run by TCRdb on the multiplex PCR reads, yielding one entry per CDR3 protein. Of approximately 1.2 million distinct CDR3 sequences listed, roughly 35% are singletons. Sequencing was done on a sample of peripheral blood or thyroid tissue (not recorded which). The receptors shown here come from an adult man with Graves' hyperthyroidism. CDR3s leave out the opening cysteine and the closing phenylalanine or tryptophan. The order of the fields is V gene, CDR3 protein.

>TRBV12-3/TRBV12-4
ASSPSRAGETQY
>TRBV20-1
SAPPARDYGYT
>TRBV7-2
ASSLRGGAGYGYT
>TRBV7-9
ASSFGYGSDQPQH
>TRBV27
ASSLVIGNQPQH
>TRBV29-1
SVGASGSYEQY
>TRBV19
ASSIDRGRATTEAF
>TRBV18
ASSPPDDRGNYGYT
>TRBV5-1
ASSLESSSGNTIY
>TRBV24-1
ATSVTGSQTQY
>TRBV5-4
ASSRDRDRSYEQY
>TRBV12-3/TRBV12-4
ASTLGGTVDEQY
>TRBV19
ASNPGATGQPQH
>TRBV5-1
ASSPDDSTGNTIY
>TRBV19
ASSSKGNEAF
>TRBV5-1
ASSLVGAYNSPLH
>TRBV20-1
SASTLGNSPLH
>TRBV12-3/TRBV12-4
ASSYTLNTEAF
>TRBV7-9
ASSGGGTREETQY
>TRBV10-3
AIGGGETQY
>TRBV5-5
ASSGRQGRELF
>TRBV15
ATSRDSGNTIY
>TRBV2
ASSGGSGGNTIY
>TRBV29-1
SQDPGGKTEAF
>TRBV15
ATSRGGLTQEAQY
>TRBV7-9
ASSHQGRYEQY
>TRBV11-2
ASSHNPGRETQY
>TRBV15
ATSDPTGASSPLH
>TRBV5-1
VSSLGEGVRYEQY
>TRBV6-5
ASSPRQGWNEKLF
>TRBV10-3
AISDLGNTEAF
>TRBV6-6
ASSYLAGENTGELF
>TRBV7-9
ASSLGSGRGISSGANVLT
>TRBV19
ASTGSVTGELY
>TRBV19
ASSATGSETQH
>TRBV24-1
ATSDPRANSYEQY
>TRBV14
ASSHGLEAYEQY
>TRBV29-1
SARTSGRARSGTGELF
>TRBV12-3/TRBV12-4
ASSLSRSGNTEAF
>TRBV29-1
SVEDLGRTSGMGTQY
>TRBV12-3/TRBV12-4
ASSSRLVDEKLF